This section outlines one TCR beta chain sequence together with its context. Ten milliliters was the volume of peripheral blood drawn from each donor. The data belong to a study of blood T cells in healthy people across ages. CDR1 and CDR2 from the germline V gene are SGHTA and FQGNSA. The length of the CDR3 is 15 residues. Trimming removed 4 bases at V and 2 bases at J, with 15 bases between. Through a sample-barcoded 5' primer and a J-beta primer mix, a second PCR was run for roughly 6 to 12 cycles. A single record per CDR3 protein comes from TCRdb applying MiXCR to the 5' RACE reads. The sample lists 600,000 to 850,000 distinct CDR3 sequences; 35% to 45% were seen once.

The specimen was blood. This sequence originates from an older woman in good health. This chain connects TRBV7-2 to TRBJ2-7; the D gene is possibly TRBD2 (5 bases). CDR3 in DNA: TGTGCCAGCAGCTCCCCCCGAGGGCCCCCCTACGAGCAGTACTTC. Translation gives CASSSPRGPPYEQYF.